This TCR beta chain was identified during a study of CD8 T cells in Susac syndrome. Between the trimmed V and J ends, which lost 3 bases and 5 bases, there was a span of 7 bases. Germline assignment: CDR1 SQVTM and CDR2 ANQGSEA. The CDR3 consists of 11 residues. Bulk CD8+ and CD4+ cells came from magnetic negative isolation; CD8+ TEMRA by FACS. It was with random hexamers that roughly 0.45 to 1 ug RNA was reverse transcribed. Each CDR3 protein gets one entry after TCRdb re-called the immunoSEQ multiplex PCR reads with MiXCR. The sample shows about 190,000 distinct CDR3 sequences, under 95% of them seen only once. As for this clonotype: The antigen remains undetermined.

The study's findings and limits: The study's TCR sequencing and HLA analysis covered a relatively small number of individuals, and the study acknowledged this.

The genes are TRBV29-1 and TRBJ1-1; D not certain. The source is a human donor in good health. The sample was CD4+ T cells from PBMCs. CDR3 residues: CSVEDWTEAFF. CDR3 coding DNA: TGCAGCGTTGAGGATTGGACTGAAGCTTTCTTT.